The 8 T cell receptor beta chains presented below share a single source sample, sequenced in a study of shared clonotypes between healthy human individuals. Sequenced by immunoSEQ multiplex PCR; TCRdb stores in-frame clones only, minus some. This table has 1,400,000 or so clones, about 98.5% appearing once. Material: naive CD4+ T cells sorted from blood. Sample subset: CD45RA+ positively selected. These receptor sequences come from a man aged 25-45 years in good health.

The rearrangement links TRBV19 to TRBJ2-1; D might be TRBD2 (5 bases). The V gene's germline CDR1 is LNHDA and CDR2 SQIVND (reference sequence). CDR3 size: 16 residues. V was cut by 3 bases and J by 6 bases, with 18 bases left in between. The CDR3 is CASSIGGPGIGNEQFF. CDR3 bases: TGTGCCAGTAGTATCGGCGGTCCGGGAATTGGCAATGAGCAGTTCTTC.

The chain has TRBV6-5 and TRBJ2-7, with TRBD2 matching over 12 bases. The germline V gene encodes CDR1 MNHEY and CDR2 SVGAGI. Trimming cost V 6 bases and J 4 bases; bases outside gene matches: 7. This CDR3 has 15 residues. For the CDR3, the DNA is TGTGCCAGCAGCCAGACTAGCGGGAGAGGGTACGAGCAGTACTTC. Protein sequence: CASSQTSGRGYEQYF.

The chain links TRBV9 to TRBJ2-1; 8 nucleotides line up with TRBD2. Germline trimming cut 0 bases from V and 4 bases from J; bases unmatched to any gene: 12. Germline V CDR1 and CDR2: SGDLS, YYNGEE. This CDR3 is built from 18 residues. Here the CDR3 DNA reads TGTGCCAGCAGCGTAGTTTCTGGGGTAGCGGGAAGTTACAATGAGCAGTTCTTC. It codes for CASSVVSGVAGSYNEQFF.

The rearrangement uses TRBV25-1 and TRBJ1-4, with a tentative D call TRBD1 (6 bases). CDR1 and CDR2 (germline): MGHDK, SYGVNS. This CDR3 comprises 16 residues. V was cut by 5 bases and J by 7 bases, with 20 bases left in between. The CDR3, as DNA: TGTGCCAGCAGTCCTAACGATGGACAGCGACTTGAAAAACTGTTTTTT. Residues: CASSPNDGQRLEKLFF.

J is TRBJ2-7 and V is TRBV7-9; TRBD1 matches 7 bases. Germline V gene data show CDR1 as SEHNR and CDR2 as FQNEAQ (reference sequence). The V and J ends lost 2 bases and 2 bases, in that order; junction bases with no gene match: 9. This CDR3 is 16 amino acids long. The CDR3 is CASSLLIVGQTYEQYF. CDR3 DNA sequence: TGTGCCAGCAGCTTACTAATAGTGGGACAGACCTACGAGCAGTACTTC. Full variable domain (outside the CDR3, taken from reference TRBV7-9 and TRBJ2-7): DTGVSQNPRHKITKRGQNVTFRCDPISEHNRLYWYRQTLGQGPEFLTYFQNEAQLEKSRLLSDRFSAERPKGSFSTLEIQRTEQGDSAMYLCASSLLIVGQTYEQYFGPGTRLTVT.

This chain uses TRBV9 with TRBJ2-3; D not certain. Germline assignment: CDR1 SGDLS and CDR2 YYNGEE. The CDR3 has 14 amino acids. V gave up 4 bases and J gave up 2 bases, with 11 bases separating them. For the CDR3, the DNA is TGTGCCAGCAGCCCTCGTGGAAACACAGATACGCAGTATTTT. Translating it yields CASSPRGNTDTQYF.

This clone was detected only a few times. This specimen includes other DNA sequences encoding the same CDR3. This chain uses TRBV6-5 with TRBJ2-3, with D unclear. V gave up 5 bases and J gave up 0 bases, with 0 bases separating them. Germline CDR1 is MNHEY and CDR2 is SVGAGI. The CDR3 extends over 11 amino acids. This CDR3 reads CASSSTDTQYF. The CDR3 nucleotides read TGTGCCAGCAGTAGCACAGATACGCAGTATTTT.

This rearrangement joins TRBV27 to TRBJ1-1; D gene uncertain. Germline CDR1 reads MNHEY; CDR2 reads SMNVEV (reference sequence). The CDR3 is 13 amino acids. V was shortened by 3 bases and J by 3 bases, with 8 bases between the two germline ends. The CDR3 sequence: CASSLGLDTEAFF. Written as DNA, the CDR3 is TGTGCCAGCAGTTTGGGATTGGACACTGAAGCTTTCTTT.